This T cell receptor (beta chain) was recovered during a study of blood T cell repertoires in COVID-19. Study context: Acute and convalescent COVID-19 samples came from the United States, Italy and Spain. In each case, the material was cDNA or gDNA derived from T cells, B-cell-depleted T cells, or PBMCs.

Per the original data handling: Reference gene primer amplification yielded estimated nucleated cell counts. Some clones are missing from TCRdb's copy, which holds only in-frame ones; the method was immunoSEQ multiplex PCR. That table supplies the V and J calls and clone size; D and trimming were determined from the DNA. This table has 90,000 to 120,000 clones, about 91% appearing once. The length of the CDR3 is 15 residues. V dropped 6 bases and J dropped 0; count of bases not matched to a gene: 4. The germline gives CDR1 ENHRY, CDR2 SYGVKD. This rearrangement joins TRBV10-3 to TRBJ2-7; 11 nucleotides align to TRBD2. Sequencing used peripheral blood. The receptor was derived from a middle-aged man with active or convalescent COVID-19. CDR3 DNA: TGTGCCATCAGGCCCACTAGCGGGGGCTCCTACGAGCAGTACTTC. Residues: CAIRPTSGGSYEQYF.